This TCR beta chain stems from a study of cytomegalovirus exposure and HLA in healthy donors. The study ran its PCR with 60 Vbeta and 13 Jbeta primers. TCRdb keeps only in-frame clones here, not all; method: immunoSEQ multiplex PCR. Of some 160,000 clones detected, about three quarters appear once; the ten largest clones hold 5.5% to 7.5%. Study observations and caveats: An analysis was carried out at a later point. It showed that HLA-associated TCR beta chains were more clonally expanded than equally common non-associated chains.

Healthy bone marrow donors made up the donors. This clone was seen a handful of times. Its antigen remains unknown. This CDR3 has 14 amino acids. Germline V lookup: CDR1 LNHNV, CDR2 YYDKDF (reference sequence). Trimming took off 9 bases at V and 1 base at J, with 13 bases between the two ends. The source of this sequence is a woman aged 40 to 49 in good health and CMV-seropositive. The V call is TRBV15, the J call TRBJ2-1; TRBD1 might be the D (6 bases). The specimen was PBMCs. The DNA of the CDR3 is TGTGCCACAGAGGACAGTCTTTCCTACAATGAGCAGTTCTTC. This codes for CATEDSLSYNEQFF.